This T cell receptor beta chain was profiled in a study of regulatory T cells in long-lasting Graves disease. This clonotype was counted ten times or more. The TCR beta library used iRepertoire HTBI primers with Arm-PCR amplification of CDR3. TCRdb re-analysed the multiplex PCR reads in MiXCR, keeping a single row per CDR3 protein. The repertoire holds 350,000 to 400,000 distinct CDR3 sequences, with 15% to 20% as singletons. Noted time point: newly diagnosed GD, antithyroid drugs for less than 3 months. The TCR library was made from RNA that had been extracted from PBMCs in TRIzol. The CDR3 sequence is 13 residues long. In germline, CDR1 is SGHAT, CDR2 FQNNGV. V was cut by 4 bases and J by 6 bases, with 12 bases left in between. This sample was shared with a second study, whose subject was T cells in Graves' hyperthyroidism and ophthalmopathy.

The input for sequencing was peripheral blood mononuclear cells (PBMCs), taken at new diagnosis, from a patient treated with antithyroid drugs. This TCR derives from a woman aged 18 to 35 with Graves disease. The rearrangement uses TRBV11-2 and TRBJ1-1; TRBD1 might be the D (6 bases). The CDR3 DNA reads as TGTGCCAGCAGCTCATACAGGGTCCCTGAAGCTTTCTTT. Amino acid sequence: CASSSYRVPEAFF.